A selection of T cell receptor beta chains follows, all from one sample in a study of vaccination and CD4 T cells after COVID-19. In TCRdb, the PCR reads were re-called with MiXCR into one record per CDR3 protein. There are approximately 15,000 distinct CDR3 sequences in the sample; roughly three fifths occur only once, and about 7% lies in the top ten. These receptors' antigens are unknown. The sequencing sample was made of CD4+ T cells from blood, cultured in vitro. These receptors originate from a human donor who had recovered from COVID-19. The CDR3 runs from the conserved cysteine through the conserved F or W. Each record gives: clone size, D gene, V gene, J gene, CDR3 protein, CDR3 DNA. The D gene is left open where the match is weak. Where a row states a size, it is once, few, many or the class of an expanded clone; other rows omit it.

>-|TRBD2|TRBV7-9|TRBJ2-1
CASSLRAGGTLNEQFF
TGTGCCAGCAGCCTCCGGGCGGGAGGGACGCTCAATGAGCAGTTCTTC
>-|TRBD1|TRBV7-2|TRBJ1-6
CASSLVGTGGANSPLHF
TGTGCCAGCAGCTTAGTGGGGACAGGGGGCGCGAATTCACCCCTCCACTTT
>-|-|TRBV20-1|TRBJ1-1
CSAREILGGWGAFF
TGCAGTGCTAGAGAGATCTTGGGAGGGTGGGGGGCTTTCTTT
>-|-|TRBV10-3|TRBJ1-4
CASSSPGSGEEKLFF
TGTGCCAGCAGTTCCCCCGGTTCAGGAGAAGAAAAACTGTTTTTT
>-|TRBD1|TRBV12-3/TRBV12-4|TRBJ1-5
CASRWDSYFIEGNQPQHF
TGTGCCAGCAGGTGGGACAGCTACTTTATAGAGGGCAATCAGCCCCAGCATTTT
>few|-|TRBV6-5|TRBJ1-2
CASSWGYTF
TGTGCCAGCAGTTGGGGGTACACCTTC
>-|TRBD1|TRBV19|TRBJ1-1
CASSLGTGHTEAFF
TGTGCCAGTAGCCTCGGGACAGGGCACACTGAAGCTTTCTTT
>few|-|TRBV28|TRBJ2-1
CASRERNNEQFF
TGTGCCAGCAGAGAAAGGAACAATGAGCAGTTCTTC
>few|-|TRBV27|TRBJ1-2
CASSLGGFYGYTF
TGTGCTAGCAGCTTAGGTGGCTTCTATGGCTACACCTTC
>-|-|TRBV20-1|TRBJ1-5
CSARGVGPGQPQHF
TGCAGTGCTAGAGGAGTGGGTCCAGGGCAGCCCCAGCATTTT
>-|-|TRBV24-1|TRBJ2-6
CATGGTWLGANVLTF
TGTGCCACCGGGGGGACATGGTTAGGGGCCAACGTCCTGACTTTC
>medium-sized|TRBD1|TRBV20-1|TRBJ1-2
CSARDGPGQGALSGYTF
TGCAGTGCTAGAGATGGGCCGGGACAGGGGGCGCTTAGCGGCTACACCTTC
>-|-|TRBV20-1|TRBJ1-2
CSASREGSYGYTF
TGCAGTGCTAGTAGGGAGGGGTCCTATGGCTACACCTTC
>-|TRBD1|TRBV6-1|TRBJ1-5
CAISQGAGSNQPQHF
TGTGCCATCAGTCAGGGGGCGGGAAGCAATCAGCCCCAGCATTTT
>-|TRBD1|TRBV20-1|TRBJ2-2
CSGRGGQGLTGELFF
TGCAGTGGGAGGGGGGGACAGGGACTAACCGGGGAGCTGTTTTTT
>few|-|TRBV20-1|TRBJ2-1
CSASIWRSYNEQFF
TGCAGTGCTAGCATATGGCGGTCCTACAATGAGCAGTTCTTC
>few|TRBD1|TRBV6-2/TRBV6-3|TRBJ2-5
CASSDLRQGETQYF
TGTGCCAGCAGCGACCTGCGACAGGGGGAGACCCAGTACTTC
>-|TRBD1|TRBV7-8|TRBJ2-1
CASSPTTGVYNEQFF
TGTGCCAGCAGCCCTACTACAGGGGTTTACAATGAGCAGTTCTTC
>-|TRBD2|TRBV20-1|TRBJ2-7
CSARDLREGYEQYF
TGCAGTGCTAGAGATTTGCGGGAGGGCTACGAGCAGTACTTC
>few|TRBD1|TRBV19|TRBJ1-2
CASSIQGAYGYTF
TGTGCCAGTAGTATACAGGGGGCTTATGGCTACACCTTC
>few|-|TRBV7-2|TRBJ1-2
CASSLVGYGYTF
TGTGCCAGCAGCTTAGTAGGGTATGGCTACACCTTC
>-|-|TRBV7-6|TRBJ1-6
CASSWADNSPLHF
TGTGCCAGCAGCTGGGCCGATAATTCACCCCTCCACTTT
>few|-|TRBV10-1|TRBJ1-1
CASNTGDGEAFF
TGCGCCAGCAATACGGGGGACGGTGAAGCTTTCTTT
>-|-|TRBV9|TRBJ2-1
CASSVGFRAYNEQFF
TGTGCCAGCAGCGTGGGATTCCGCGCCTACAATGAGCAGTTCTTC
>-|-|TRBV20-1|TRBJ1-1
CSARKGQVNTEAFF
TGCAGTGCTAGGAAGGGGCAGGTGAACACTGAAGCTTTCTTT
>-|TRBD1|TRBV5-1|TRBJ2-5
CASSPGQGAGETQYF
TGCGCCAGCAGCCCGGGACAGGGGGCCGGAGAGACCCAGTACTTC
>-|-|TRBV10-1|TRBJ2-5
CASSESSWETQYF
TGCGCCAGCAGTGAGTCCTCGTGGGAGACCCAGTACTTC
>-|TRBD1|TRBV20-1|TRBJ1-5
CSAPQGGDNQPQHF
TGCAGTGCCCCTCAAGGGGGCGACAATCAGCCCCAGCATTTT
>-|TRBD1|TRBV10-1|TRBJ1-2
CASNRDRGRYSYGYTF
TGCGCCAGCAACCGGGACAGGGGGCGTTATAGCTATGGCTACACCTTC
>-|TRBD2|TRBV4-1|TRBJ2-5
CASSPSGRGETQYF
TGCGCCAGCAGCCCTAGCGGGAGAGGGGAGACCCAGTACTTC
>once|-|TRBV5-1|TRBJ1-5
CASSLGGDQPQHF
TGCGCCAGCAGCCTGGGCGGGGATCAGCCCCAGCATTTT
>-|-|TRBV19|TRBJ2-7
CASKAEGPEQYF
TGTGCCAGTAAAGCCGAGGGACCCGAGCAGTACTTC
>once|TRBD1|TRBV2|TRBJ1-3
CASSNGQGADTIYF
TGTGCCAGCAGCAATGGACAGGGCGCAGACACCATATATTTT
>-|TRBD1|TRBV5-1|TRBJ1-3
CASSWGQGGNTIYF
TGCGCCAGCAGCTGGGGACAGGGTGGAAACACCATATATTTT
>-|-|TRBV6-5|TRBJ1-3
CASSYIGQGREVSGNTIYF
TGTGCCAGCAGTTACATAGGGCAGGGGAGGGAAGTGTCGGGAAACACCATATATTTT
>-|-|TRBV20-1|TRBJ1-1
CSALPWENTEAFF
TGCAGTGCGCTCCCCTGGGAGAACACTGAAGCTTTCTTT
>-|-|TRBV27|TRBJ1-3
CASSATVQNAYGNTIYF
TGTGCCAGCAGTGCGACGGTGCAGAATGCTTATGGAAACACCATATATTTT
>few|TRBD1|TRBV19|TRBJ1-2
CASSIGGQVSSYGYTF
TGTGCCAGTAGTATAGGGGGACAGGTCTCCTCGTATGGCTACACCTTC
>few|TRBD1|TRBV27|TRBJ2-7
CASSLVGTASYEQYF
TGTGCCAGCAGTTTAGTTGGGACAGCTTCCTACGAGCAGTACTTC
>once|-|TRBV19|TRBJ1-3
CASSIGTHYSGNTIYF
TGTGCCAGTAGTATTGGGACACATTACTCTGGAAACACCATATATTTT
>once|TRBD2|TRBV12-3/TRBV12-4|TRBJ2-1
CASSYRAGHNEQFF
TGTGCCAGCAGTTATCGAGCGGGACACAATGAGCAGTTCTTC
>-|-|TRBV5-8|TRBJ1-2
CASSFRAGGYTF
TGTGCCAGCAGCTTCAGAGCAGGGGGCTACACCTTC
>-|-|TRBV20-1|TRBJ1-5
CSARWRYSNQPQHF
TGCAGTGCTAGATGGAGATATAGCAATCAGCCCCAGCATTTT
>once|-|TRBV20-1|TRBJ1-5
CSASRTAQPQHF
TGCAGTGCTAGTAGGACAGCTCAGCCCCAGCATTTT
>-|-|TRBV6-2/TRBV6-3|TRBJ2-4
CASSFPGYIQYF
TGTGCCAGCAGCTTCCCGGGCTACATTCAGTACTTC
>-|TRBD1|TRBV18|TRBJ1-1
CASSPTGGQGAGAFF
TGTGCCAGCTCACCGACGGGGGGACAGGGGGCTGGAGCTTTCTTT
>-|-|TRBV7-3|TRBJ2-5
CASSLTTGETQYF
TGTGCCAGCAGCTTAACCACAGGGGAGACCCAGTACTTC
>few|TRBD1|TRBV7-3|TRBJ1-5
CASSRDQGEPQHF
TGTGCCAGCAGCCGAGATCAGGGGGAACCCCAGCATTTT
>-|TRBD1|TRBV7-9|TRBJ2-7
CASSTRTGHYEQYF
TGTGCCAGCAGCACCCGGACAGGGCACTACGAGCAGTACTTC
>-|-|TRBV7-3|TRBJ1-2
CASSLGGAASGYTF
TGTGCCAGCAGCTTGGGGGGCGCCGCTAGTGGCTACACCTTC
>-|-|TRBV7-3|TRBJ2-1
CASSLTMGHEQFF
TGTGCCAGCAGCTTAACGATGGGGCATGAGCAGTTCTTC
>-|-|TRBV6-1|TRBJ1-5
CASLPLGSAQPQHF
TGTGCCAGCCTGCCCCTTGGGTCGGCTCAGCCCCAGCATTTT